The rows below give T cell receptor beta chains drawn from one sample of a study of T cell repertoires in aging, cancer and after chemotherapy. TCRdb called the multiplex PCR reads again in MiXCR, with one record for every CDR3 protein. The data contain 8,500 to 10,000 distinct CDR3 sequences, 30% to 45% of them singletons. Source material: blood. The receptors were sampled from a human donor in good health. Each CDR3 is given with its conserved first and last residue. D genes are given only for firm matches. Only some rows state a clone size, as once, few, many or a class for expanded clones.

clone_size j_call v_call d_call cdr3_aa cdr3_nt
NA TRBJ2-1 TRBV10-3 NA CAAKGQQTDNEQFF TGTGCCGCCAAAGGCCAGCAGACAGACAATGAGCAGTTCTTC
few TRBJ2-5 TRBV11-1 TRBD1 CASSSLIGQGQETQYF TGTGCCAGCAGCTCACTTATAGGACAGGGGCAAGAGACCCAGTACTTC
few TRBJ2-6 TRBV6-4 TRBD2 CASSEREGANVLTF TGTGCCAGCAGTGAGCGGGAGGGGGCCAACGTCCTGACTTTC
NA TRBJ1-2 TRBV30 NA CAWSPYPGQGNYGYTF TGTGCCTGGAGTCCTTACCCAGGGCAGGGGAACTATGGCTACACCTTC
NA TRBJ1-1 TRBV6-6 NA CASSTLGGTTEAFF TGTGCCAGCAGTACTCTCGGGGGCACCACTGAAGCTTTCTTT
NA TRBJ2-1 TRBV30 NA CAWSVNYEQFF TGTGCCTGGAGTGTTAATTATGAGCAGTTCTTC
few TRBJ2-1 TRBV10-3 NA CAISESGIEQFF TGTGCCATCAGTGAGTCTGGAATTGAGCAGTTCTTC
few TRBJ1-2 TRBV19 NA CASSIDPRYYGYTF TGTGCCAGTAGTATAGATCCCCGTTACTATGGCTACACCTTC
NA TRBJ2-2 TRBV7-9 NA CASGEVGVNTGELFF TGTGCCAGCGGGGAAGTTGGGGTCAACACCGGGGAGCTGTTTTTT
few TRBJ2-5 TRBV19 NA CASSITTEMEYF TGTGCCAGTAGTATAACTACAGAGATGGAGTACTTC
NA TRBJ2-7 TRBV6-1 TRBD2 CASSEWAGAGGGEQYF TGTGCCAGCAGTGAATGGGCAGGGGCGGGAGGCGGCGAGCAGTACTTC
few TRBJ2-5 TRBV18 NA CASSPYPQNPETQYF TGTGCCAGCTCACCATACCCCCAGAACCCGGAGACCCAGTACTTC
few TRBJ2-3 TRBV5-5 NA CASTDARGGSTDTQYF TGTGCCAGCACCGACGCCCGTGGCGGGAGCACAGATACGCAGTATTTT
medium-sized TRBJ2-2 TRBV19 TRBD2 CATSLLAGGSGASGELFF TGTGCCACCTCGTTACTAGCGGGAGGTTCTGGGGCCAGCGGGGAGCTGTTTTTT